The 16 T cell receptor beta chains presented below share a single source sample, sequenced in a study of cytomegalovirus exposure and HLA in healthy donors. Primers: 60 Vbeta forward and 13 Jbeta reverse. The protocol was immunoSEQ multiplex PCR, while the TCRdb copy is restricted to in-frame clones and leaves out a portion. The data show around 170,000 clones, around 80% seen once. The sequenced material came from PBMCs. The receptors were sampled from a middle-aged man in good health and CMV-seropositive.

The chain links TRBV11-3 to TRBJ2-2; 13 nucleotides match TRBD2. Germline V gene data show CDR1 as SGHNT and CDR2 as YENEEA. Trimming cost V 4 bases and J 4 bases; bases outside gene matches: 3. The CDR3 covers 16 residues. CDR3 DNA sequence: TGTGCCAGCAGCTCCCGGACTAGCGGGGGCACCGGGGAGCTGTTTTTT. As protein: CASSSRTSGGTGELFF.

J is TRBJ2-3 and V is TRBV10-3; 10 bases match TRBD2. This CDR3 is 17 amino acids long. The germline gives CDR1 ENHRY, CDR2 SYGVKD. V was pared by 3 bases and J by 0 bases, with 6 bases of the junction left unmatched. CDR3 nucleotide sequence: TGTGCCATCAGTGATCCGGGACTAGCGACTAGCACAGATACGCAGTATTTT. The encoded protein is CAISDPGLATSTDTQYF.

This sequence joins TRBV7-9 and TRBJ2-7; D may be TRBD1 (5 bases). The CDR3 extends over 16 amino acids. V was shortened by 4 bases and J by 3 bases, with 19 bases between the two germline ends. CDR1 is SEHNR and CDR2 is FQNEAQ in the germline V gene (reference sequence). The CDR3 DNA reads TGTGCCAGCAGCTCCCCCCTGGATAGGGGAAGCTACGAGCAGTACTTC. Translation gives CASSSPLDRGSYEQYF.

The genes are TRBV4-2 and TRBJ2-5; 10 bases align to TRBD1. The V gene's germline CDR1 is LGHNA and CDR2 YNFKEQ. Trimming at V came to 0 bases and at J to 6 bases, leaving 7 bases not matched to a gene. The CDR3 is 16 residues long. The CDR3 reads CASSQDVGQGIKTQYF. CDR3 bases: TGTGCCAGCAGCCAAGATGTGGGACAGGGGATTAAGACCCAGTACTTC.

This clone was detected a few times. This sequence joins TRBV6-5 and TRBJ2-2; a possible D gene is TRBD2 (5 bases). The ends were cut back, 6 bases at V and 7 bases at J, with 9 bases in the middle. The germline CDR1 and CDR2 sequences are MNHEY and SVGAGI. CDR3 length equals 12 residues. The CDR3, as DNA: TGTGCCAGCAGACCCGGGGACGGGGAGCTGTTTTTT. Encoded protein: CASRPGDGELFF.

The V gene is TRBV6-5, the J gene TRBJ2-1; no reliable D call. From germline, CDR1 is MNHEY and CDR2 SVGAGI. CDR3 size: 15 residues. The V and J ends lost 5 bases and 0 bases respectively, with 11 bases between them. The CDR3 loop is CASSPSFGSYNEQFF. The CDR3 nucleotides read TGTGCCAGCAGTCCAAGTTTCGGCTCCTACAATGAGCAGTTCTTC.

There are a few counts of this clone. The rearrangement joins TRBV7-2 to TRBJ1-2, with D perhaps TRBD1 (6 bases). Trimming stripped 3 bases from V and 9 bases from J, with 20 bases between. The CDR3 loop spans 15 amino acids. Germline CDR1 SGHTA, CDR2 FQGNSA. The CDR3 DNA sequence: TGTGCCAGCAGCTTTGACCTCAGGGGCCAGCGTAGCTACACCTTC. This sequence encodes CASSFDLRGQRSYTF. Full variable domain (rest looked up from reference TRBV7-2 and TRBJ1-2): GAGVSQSPSNKVTEKGKDVELRCDPISGHTALYWYRQSLGQGLEFLIYFQGNSAPDKSGLPSDRFSAERTGGSVSTLTIQRTQQEDSAVYLCASSFDLRGQRSYTFGSGTRLTVV.

The rearrangement joins TRBV13 to TRBJ1-2, with 9 bases matching TRBD1. CDR1 and CDR2 from the germline V gene are PRHDT and FYEKMQ (reference sequence). V was clipped by 3 bases and J by 4 bases; unmatched bases: 9. This CDR3 is 16 amino acids long. Here the CDR3 reads CASSFRTGATPYGYTF. The CDR3 DNA reads TGTGCCAGCAGCTTCCGGACAGGGGCCACCCCCTATGGCTACACCTTC.

The chain links TRBV6-1 to TRBJ1-6, with 9 bases matching TRBD1. J was trimmed by 7 bases and V by 2 bases; bases with no gene match: 9. The length of the CDR3 is 17 residues. CDR1 and CDR2 (germline): MNHNS, SASEGT. CDR3 amino acids: CASSESGTGRANSPLHF. DNA for the CDR3: TGTGCCAGCAGTGAATCCGGGACAGGGAGGGCGAATTCACCCCTCCACTTT.

The genes are TRBV6-6 and TRBJ2-3; D is unclear. This CDR3 contains 13 residues. From germline, CDR1 is MNHNY and CDR2 SVGAGI (reference sequence). Trimming removed 5 bases at V and 2 bases at J, with 8 bases between. CDR3 loop: CASSPKHTDTQYF. CDR3 coding DNA: TGTGCCAGCAGTCCGAAGCACACAGATACGCAGTATTTT.

This clone occurred once. The CDR3 nucleotides read TGTGCCAGCAGTCCTGGACAGGGATCCCAGCCCCAGCATTTT. It specifies CASSPGQGSQPQHF. The chain recombines TRBV27 with TRBJ1-5; 8 nucleotides agree with TRBD1. CDR3 length: 14 residues. Per the germline V gene, CDR1 is MNHEY and CDR2 is SMNVEV (reference sequence). V lost 5 bases, J lost 7 bases, and 7 bases stayed unmatched.

V is TRBV11-2 and J is TRBJ2-1, with TRBD2 identical over 13 bases. Germline CDR1 is SGHAT and CDR2 is FQNNGV. This CDR3 has 15 amino acids. J was trimmed by 9 bases and V by 5 bases; bases with no gene match: 7. The CDR3 here is CASSRTSGGAVEQFF. CDR3 sequence (DNA): TGTGCCAGCAGCCGAACTAGCGGGGGGGCGGTTGAGCAGTTCTTC.

The V and J genes are TRBV7-2 and TRBJ2-2; D perhaps matches TRBD1 (6 bases). There are 14 residues in the CDR3. Trimming removed 2 bases from V and 5 bases from J, with 9 bases in between. Germline assignment: CDR1 SGHTA and CDR2 FQGNSA. Here the CDR3 reads CASSLNRATGELFF. In DNA, the CDR3 is TGTGCCAGCAGCTTAAACAGGGCTACCGGGGAGCTGTTTTTT.

The rearrangement uses TRBV2 and TRBJ2-5; 8 nucleotides match TRBD2. V gave up 8 bases and J gave up 5 bases; unmatched junction bases: 10. The CDR3 is 14 residues long. Per the germline V gene, CDR1 is SNHLY and CDR2 is FYNNEI. The CDR3 region has the DNA TGTGCCAGCGGCGGTCGACTAGCGTCGGAGACCCAGTACTTC. Translation gives CASGGRLASETQYF.

The chain carries TRBV5-5 and TRBJ2-3; 8 bases align to TRBD1. The CDR3 loop spans 14 amino acids. The V segment lost 4 bases and the J segment 4 bases; nucleotides outside the gene matches: 5. Germline-derived CDR1 and CDR2 are SGHKS and YYEKEE (reference sequence). The CDR3 nucleotides are TGTGCCAGCAGCCCTAGACAGGGGTCAGATACGCAGTATTTT. Amino acids: CASSPRQGSDTQYF.

V usage is TRBV5-6 and J usage is TRBJ2-7; D uncertain. V gave up 0 bases and J gave up 6 bases, with 10 bases separating them. The CDR3 loop spans 13 amino acids. From germline, CDR1 is SGHDT and CDR2 YYEEEE. The CDR3 sequence: CASSLAAAGEQYF. CDR3 bases: TGTGCCAGCAGCTTGGCAGCCGCAGGCGAGCAGTACTTC.